One and the same sample provided the 22 T cell receptor beta chains below, sequenced in a study of blood T cell repertoires in COVID-19. TCRdb's table, derived via immunoSEQ multiplex PCR, lists solely in-frame clones and lacks some. The sample carries around 130,000 clones, 75% to 80% recorded once. Sequences were obtained from peripheral blood. These receptors all come from a human donor in a cohort sampled during active COVID-19.

As concerns this clone: At one end the junction does not follow the germline gene, possibly because of a read error. The V gene is TRBV7-8, the J gene TRBJ1-2; possible D gene TRBD1, 6 bases. Germline lookup yields CDR1 SGHVS and CDR2 FQNEAQ. The CDR3 covers 14 residues. This chain's CDR3 is CASSLGTFNYGYTF. CDR3 sequence (DNA): TGTGCCAGCAGTTTAGGGACATTTAACTATGGCTACACCTTC.

In its sample, this clone was seen a few times. The J gene is TRBJ2-3, the V gene TRBV11-2; 9 bases fit TRBD1. The length of the CDR3 is 17 residues. The germline CDR1 and CDR2 sequences are SGHAT and FQNNGV. V was clipped by 6 bases and J by 3 bases; unmatched bases: 13. CDR3 nucleotides: TGTGCCAGCAGTTGGTATCCCCGGGACAGGGATACAGATACGCAGTATTTT. Translated, it gives CASSWYPRDRDTDTQYF.

The chain uses TRBV7-9 and TRBJ1-1; no firm D call. The CDR3 spans 12 residues. The germline CDR1 and CDR2 sequences are SEHNR and FQNEAQ (reference sequence). The V end was cut by 4 bases, the J end by 5 bases, with 8 bases between. CDR3 nucleotides: TGTGCCAGCAGCTCACTAGGGACTGAAGCTTTCTTT. Protein: CASSSLGTEAFF.

This clone was counted between two and nine times. The J gene is TRBJ2-5, the V gene TRBV9; possible D gene TRBD2, 6 bases. The V gene lost 1 base and the J gene lost 5 bases, with 15 bases spanning the gap. CDR3 length: 15 amino acids. Per the germline V gene, CDR1 is SGDLS and CDR2 is YYNGEE. The CDR3 is CASSVLPSEGETQYF. CDR3 coding DNA: TGTGCCAGCAGCGTACTCCCTTCGGAGGGGGAGACCCAGTACTTC.

The genes are TRBV3-1 (or the pseudogene TRBV3-2) and TRBJ1-1; 8 bases line up with TRBD1. Unmatched junction bases numbered 12, after V lost 4 bases and J lost 5 bases. The CDR3 sequence is 16 residues long. CDR1 and CDR2 (germline): LGHDT, YNNKEL (reference sequence). CDR3 bases: TGTGCCAGCAGCCCCTCGTCAGGGGGCGTTGGTACTGAAGCTTTCTTT. Its translation: CASSPSSGGVGTEAFF.

The chain couples TRBV29-1 to TRBJ2-5; 10 positions match TRBD2. The germline CDR1 and CDR2 sequences are SQVTM and ANQGSEA. After removal of 2 bases from V and 3 bases from J, the junction contained 6 bases not matched to a gene. The CDR3 is 15 amino acids. CDR3 sequence: CSVEKAGGIEETQYF. In nucleotides, the CDR3 is TGCAGCGTTGAAAAAGCGGGAGGGATCGAAGAGACCCAGTACTTC.

The chain uses TRBV27 and TRBJ1-6; 9 bases align to TRBD1. The CDR3 is 14 amino acids. Germline V gene data show CDR1 as MNHEY and CDR2 as SMNVEV (reference sequence). V dropped 7 bases and J dropped 8; count of bases not matched to a gene: 6. CDR3 amino acids: CASNYRGPDSPLHF. The CDR3 coding sequence is TGTGCCAGCAATTACAGGGGGCCTGATTCACCCCTCCACTTT.

The V and J genes are TRBV4-1 and TRBJ2-7, with TRBD2 matching 9 bases. Trimming took 4 bases from V and 7 from J; bases not matched to a gene: 8. Per germline, CDR1 MGHRA and CDR2 YSYEKL. The CDR3 contains 14 residues. The CDR3 protein is CASSLYGTSREQYF. DNA for the CDR3: TGCGCCAGCAGCCTATACGGGACTAGCCGAGAGCAGTACTTC.

V gene TRBV5-4 combines with J gene TRBJ2-1; possibly TRBD1 for D (5 bases). This CDR3 spans 17 amino acids. Per the germline V gene, CDR1 is SGHNT and CDR2 is YYREEE (reference sequence). Trimming removed 0 bases from V and 0 bases from J, with 13 bases in between. The CDR3 loop is CASSLGDSYSSYNEQFF. The CDR3 nucleotides read TGTGCCAGCAGCTTGGGAGACAGCTATAGCTCCTACAATGAGCAGTTCTTC.

This clone was counted ten times or more. The CDR3 region has the DNA TGTGCCAGCAGCTTGGATCCAGGGTGGGTGAACACTGAAGCTTTCTTT. Its translation: CASSLDPGWVNTEAFF. V and J are TRBV5-6 and TRBJ1-1, with D possibly matching TRBD1 (5 bases). Trimming stripped 0 bases from V and 0 bases from J, with 12 bases between. There are 16 residues in the CDR3. Germline V gene lookup returns CDR1 SGHDT and CDR2 YYEEEE.

The CDR3 here is CASSLGTGAYEQYF. CDR3 DNA: TGTGCCAGCAGTCTGGGGACAGGAGCCTACGAGCAGTACTTC. The chain combines TRBV27 with TRBJ2-7, with 8 positions matching TRBD1. CDR1 and CDR2 from the germline V gene are MNHEY and SMNVEV (reference sequence). The trim removed 5 bases at V and 2 bases at J, leaving 5 bases unmatched. The CDR3 has 14 residues.

The V and J genes are TRBV7-9 and TRBJ1-1, with D uncertain. The V end lost 2 bases, the J end lost 7 bases, and 14 bases lay between the germline ends. CDR1 and CDR2 from the germline V gene are SEHNR and FQNEAQ (reference sequence). The CDR3 extends over 14 amino acids. In DNA form, the CDR3 reads TGTGCCAGCAGCTTACTATTCGGGAGGGATGAAGCTTTCTTT. It encodes CASSLLFGRDEAFF.

V is TRBV5-4 and J is TRBJ1-1, with D unclear. Trimming took 4 bases from V and 12 from J, leaving 16 bases between them. Per germline, CDR1 SGHNT and CDR2 YYREEE (reference sequence). The CDR3 has 12 amino acids. The CDR3 bases are TGTGCCAGCAGCCAGAGGGCGGGGAAACCTTTCTTT. It yields the protein CASSQRAGKPFF.

The chain couples TRBV2 to TRBJ2-7; D not resolved. Germline assignment: CDR1 SNHLY and CDR2 FYNNEI. This CDR3 contains 14 residues. Trimming took 6 bases from V and 2 from J, leaving 14 bases between them. In DNA, the CDR3 is TGTGCCAGCAGGCCCCCGGTTCCACCCTACGAGCAGTACTTC. It is translated as CASRPPVPPYEQYF.

The chain recombines TRBV5-4 with TRBJ2-3; unclear D gene. In germline, CDR1 is SGHNT, CDR2 YYREEE (reference sequence). Trimming stripped 4 bases from V and 5 bases from J, with 11 bases between. The CDR3 totals 13 residues. The CDR3 is CASSLPLGDTQYF. The CDR3 nucleotides read TGTGCCAGCAGCCTCCCGCTAGGAGATACGCAGTATTTT.

The chain combines TRBV5-1 with TRBJ2-7; 12 positions agree with TRBD1. This CDR3 spans 17 amino acids. The germline V gene has CDR1 SGHRS and CDR2 YFSETQ. With 0 bases clipped from V and 4 bases from J, the junction kept 8 bases outside the gene matches. The DNA for the CDR3 is TGCGCCAGCAGCTTGGACGCACGGGACAGGGGGCAGTACGAGCAGTACTTC. This encodes CASSLDARDRGQYEQYF.

The chain couples TRBV6-5 to TRBJ1-1; 11 bases match TRBD1. The CDR3 is 14 residues long. Germline V lookup: CDR1 MNHEY, CDR2 SVGAGI. Trimming cost V 6 bases and J 7 bases; bases outside gene matches: 7. The DNA of the CDR3 is TGTGCCAGCAGACTCAGGACAGGGGGCTATGAAGCTTTCTTT. Its translation: CASRLRTGGYEAFF.

The chain couples TRBV6-4 to TRBJ2-7, with 8 bases identical to TRBD2. Germline-derived CDR1 and CDR2 are MRHNA and SNTAGT. V dropped 8 bases and J dropped 4; count of bases not matched to a gene: 4. The CDR3 is 12 amino acids. The DNA of the CDR3 is TGTGCCAGCCGACGGGGGGGTTACGAGCAGTACTTC. It codes for CASRRGGYEQYF.

V is TRBV11-2 and J is TRBJ2-7; the D gene is possibly TRBD2 (6 bases). Germline CDR1 SGHAT, CDR2 FQNNGV. V lost 1 base, J lost 0 bases, and 10 bases lay in between. The CDR3 loop spans 15 amino acids. DNA of the CDR3: TGTGCCAGCAGCTTAGGCGGGGCTAACTCCTACGAGCAGTACTTC. Its translation: CASSLGGANSYEQYF.

This clone came up a few times. The J gene is TRBJ1-2, the V gene TRBV5-1; D might be TRBD1 (6 bases). The CDR3 contains 17 residues. V shed 0 bases and J shed 4 bases, with 19 bases lying between them. Germline CDR1 is SGHRS and CDR2 is YFSETQ. Written as DNA, the CDR3 is TGCGCCAGCAGCTTGGCCGGGACATGGGGCACTGGCTATGGCTACACCTTC. This gives the protein CASSLAGTWGTGYGYTF.

V usage is TRBV19 and J usage is TRBJ1-2; a possible D gene is TRBD1 (5 bases). Germline lookup yields CDR1 LNHDA and CDR2 SQIVND (reference sequence). Trimming took off 3 bases at V and 4 bases at J, with 18 bases between the two ends. The length of the CDR3 is 16 residues. The CDR3 nucleotides read TGTGCCAGTAGTATTTTGGGGGGAGCGGGCAGCTATGGCTACACCTTC. Translating gives CASSILGGAGSYGYTF.

There are a few counts of this clone. This chain joins TRBV7-6 and TRBJ2-7; D is possibly TRBD2 (6 bases). This CDR3 has 13 residues. Germline lookup yields CDR1 SGHVS and CDR2 FNYEAQ. Trimming took off 3 bases at V and 5 bases at J, with 11 bases between the two ends. The CDR3 protein is CASSFRENHEQYF. The DNA for the CDR3 is TGTGCCAGCAGCTTCCGGGAGAACCACGAGCAGTACTTC.